This T cell receptor beta chain was found in a study of radiotherapy plus CTLA-4 blockade in lung cancer (dated by TCRdb to 2016 to 2018). In terms of the full investigation: Objective responses occurred in roughly 20% of enrolled patients, and around 30% achieved disease control.

Points on this clone: What this receptor recognizes is not known. The sample holds no much larger clone one base away, and base qualities are not on file.

Focal radiation therapy combined with CTLA-4 blockade (ipilimumab) was tested in patients with chemo-refractory metastatic non-small-cell lung cancer. V drops 0 bases and J drops 0 bases, leaving 13 bases in between. Sequences MGHRA (CDR1) and YSYEKL (CDR2) are obtained from the germline V gene. The CDR3 runs 17 amino acids, cysteine and phenylalanine included. Just CDR3 DNA is preserved here, 51 bases in frame from base 1. The paper as a whole reports these results and caveats: After treatment with radiotherapy and ipilimumab, TCR clones that originated in tumors expanded in peripheral blood. Early dynamic changes in blood T cell clones, together with increased serum interferon-beta after radiation, were reported as the strongest predictors of response.

Preparation of the library involved the immunoSEQ multiplex PCR assay. TCRdb mirrors the immuneACCESS table, restricted to in-frame sequences. Some clones are absent from its copies; in checked studies, under half trace to an unresolved V gene, and the reason for the others is unknown. In this sample the table shows roughly 85,000 clones, more than 85% of which occur a single time. Approximately 15% of the sample lies in the top ten. The sequence came from a human donor with non-small cell lung cancer that progressed on radiotherapy plus ipilimumab. The sequenced sample was peripheral blood, obtained from a patient treated with radiotherapy plus ipilimumab. The sequence joins TRBV4-1 to TRBJ2-3; the D gene is perhaps TRBD1, from 6 matching bases. The CDR3 region reads CASSQERGTASTDTQYF. The bases read TGCGCCAGCAGCCAAGAAAGGGGGACCGCCAGCACAGATACGCAGTATTTT.